A selection of T cell receptor beta chains follows, all from one sample in a study of cytotoxic CD8 clonotypes in ibrutinib-treated CLL. Sequencing was performed with immunoSEQ multiplex PCR; in TCRdb, only in-frame clones are kept and a portion is missing. The sample has 300,000 to 350,000 clones, roughly 85% seen once. The sample here was PBMCs, taken before ibrutinib treatment. The receptor set was obtained from a human donor with chronic lymphocytic leukemia. CDR3s include the opening cysteine and the closing phenylalanine or tryptophan. Fields, in order: V gene, J gene, clone size, D gene, CDR3 protein, CDR3 DNA. The D gene is left open where the match is weak. Clone size, where shown, is once, few, many, or a class for clones that have expanded.

V gene: TRBV27; J gene: TRBJ2-5; clone size: -; D gene: -; CDR3 protein: CASSLSRGGETQYF; CDR3 DNA: TGTGCCAGCAGTTTATCGAGGGGTGGTGAGACCCAGTACTTC
V gene: TRBV7-9; J gene: TRBJ2-7; clone size: -; D gene: TRBD2; CDR3 protein: CASSLGPGTSGVLYEQYF; CDR3 DNA: TGTGCCAGCAGCTTAGGGCCCGGGACTAGCGGAGTACTTTACGAGCAGTACTTC
V gene: TRBV9; J gene: TRBJ2-5; clone size: -; D gene: -; CDR3 protein: CASSVSYMKQGWQETQYF; CDR3 DNA: TGTGCCAGCAGCGTATCTTACATGAAACAGGGTTGGCAAGAGACCCAGTACTTC
V gene: TRBV2; J gene: TRBJ2-7; clone size: few; D gene: -; CDR3 protein: CASSGGAGVSYEQYF; CDR3 DNA: TGTGCCAGCAGTGGGGGGGCGGGAGTTTCTTACGAGCAGTACTTC
V gene: TRBV7-3; J gene: TRBJ2-3; clone size: -; D gene: -; CDR3 protein: CASSILGDTQYF; CDR3 DNA: TGTGCCAGCAGCATACTCGGGGATACGCAGTATTTT
V gene: TRBV30; J gene: TRBJ2-5; clone size: -; D gene: -; CDR3 protein: CAWSPGQETQYF; CDR3 DNA: TGTGCCTGGAGTCCCGGACAAGAGACCCAGTACTTC
V gene: TRBV10-1; J gene: TRBJ2-3; clone size: -; D gene: -; CDR3 protein: CASSATGDTQYF; CDR3 DNA: TGCGCCAGCAGTGCGACTGGAGATACGCAGTATTTT
V gene: TRBV9; J gene: TRBJ2-5; clone size: -; D gene: TRBD2; CDR3 protein: CASSVRAGGAETQYF; CDR3 DNA: TGTGCCAGCAGCGTAAGGGCGGGAGGAGCTGAGACCCAGTACTTC
V gene: TRBV10-2; J gene: TRBJ2-2; clone size: -; D gene: TRBD1; CDR3 protein: CASSELHRGGTGELFF; CDR3 DNA: TGCGCCAGCAGTGAGCTTCACAGGGGTGGAACCGGGGAGCTGTTTTTT
V gene: TRBV23-1; J gene: TRBJ1-1; clone size: -; D gene: -; CDR3 protein: CASSQLHLDLNTEAFF; CDR3 DNA: TGCGCCAGCAGTCAACTTCATCTGGACCTGAACACTGAAGCTTTCTTT
V gene: TRBV11-2; J gene: TRBJ2-7; clone size: -; D gene: TRBD1; CDR3 protein: CASNRQGSSYEQYF; CDR3 DNA: TGTGCCAGCAACAGACAGGGGAGTTCCTACGAGCAGTACTTC
V gene: TRBV29-1; J gene: TRBJ2-4; clone size: -; D gene: TRBD2; CDR3 protein: CSVEKSLAGVGYIQYF; CDR3 DNA: TGCAGCGTTGAAAAATCACTAGCGGGAGTCGGGTACATTCAGTACTTC
V gene: TRBV5-1; J gene: TRBJ2-3; clone size: -; D gene: -; CDR3 protein: CASSFAGAGTDTQYF; CDR3 DNA: TGCGCCAGCAGCTTCGCAGGGGCTGGCACAGATACGCAGTATTTT
V gene: TRBV7-9; J gene: TRBJ2-6; clone size: -; D gene: TRBD2; CDR3 protein: CASSLLAGGFGANVLTF; CDR3 DNA: TGTGCCAGCAGCCTACTAGCGGGAGGTTTTGGGGCCAACGTCCTGACTTTC
V gene: TRBV5-4; J gene: TRBJ2-1; clone size: -; D gene: -; CDR3 protein: CASNSNNEQFF; CDR3 DNA: TGTGCCAGCAACAGTAACAATGAGCAGTTCTTC
V gene: TRBV28; J gene: TRBJ2-7; clone size: -; D gene: -; CDR3 protein: CASSFSGLTDYEQYF; CDR3 DNA: TGTGCCAGCAGTTTTAGTGGGCTAACGGACTACGAGCAGTACTTC
V gene: TRBV5-1; J gene: TRBJ1-3; clone size: -; D gene: TRBD1; CDR3 protein: CASSLGTGGARGNTIYF; CDR3 DNA: TGCGCCAGCAGCTTGGGGACAGGGGGCGCGAGGGGAAACACCATATATTTT
V gene: TRBV7-6; J gene: TRBJ2-7; clone size: -; D gene: TRBD1; CDR3 protein: CASSPSEGAEKQYF; CDR3 DNA: TGTGCCAGCAGCCCCAGTGAGGGGGCCGAGAAGCAGTACTTC
V gene: TRBV6-1; J gene: TRBJ2-2; clone size: -; D gene: -; CDR3 protein: CASRMGGNTGELFF; CDR3 DNA: TGTGCCAGCAGAATGGGGGGGAACACCGGGGAGCTGTTTTTT
V gene: TRBV4-1; J gene: TRBJ2-2; clone size: -; D gene: TRBD2; CDR3 protein: CASSFDKGLAGRNTGELFF; CDR3 DNA: TGCGCCAGCAGCTTTGACAAAGGACTAGCGGGGAGAAACACCGGGGAGCTGTTTTTT
V gene: TRBV30; J gene: TRBJ2-7; clone size: -; D gene: -; CDR3 protein: CAWSVDTSYEQYF; CDR3 DNA: TGTGCCTGGAGTGTAGACACCTCCTACGAGCAGTACTTC
V gene: TRBV6-1; J gene: TRBJ1-4; clone size: few; D gene: -; CDR3 protein: CASSRQFRDEKLFF; CDR3 DNA: TGTGCCAGCAGTAGACAGTTTCGTGATGAAAAACTGTTTTTT
V gene: TRBV6-6; J gene: TRBJ1-1; clone size: -; D gene: -; CDR3 protein: CASSLVPTEAFF; CDR3 DNA: TGTGCCAGCAGCTTGGTACCCACTGAAGCTTTCTTT
V gene: TRBV5-1; J gene: TRBJ2-3; clone size: -; D gene: TRBD1; CDR3 protein: CASSLTGTGSTDTQYF; CDR3 DNA: TGCGCCAGCAGCTTGACCGGGACAGGGAGCACAGATACGCAGTATTTT
V gene: TRBV11-2; J gene: TRBJ1-3; clone size: -; D gene: TRBD1; CDR3 protein: CASSLGDSEISGNTIYF; CDR3 DNA: TGTGCCAGCAGCTTAGGGGACAGCGAGATCTCTGGAAACACCATATATTTT
V gene: TRBV4-1; J gene: TRBJ1-1; clone size: -; D gene: TRBD1; CDR3 protein: CASSQVQRTGMNTEAFF; CDR3 DNA: TGCGCCAGCAGCCAAGTGCAGCGGACAGGGATGAACACTGAAGCTTTCTTT